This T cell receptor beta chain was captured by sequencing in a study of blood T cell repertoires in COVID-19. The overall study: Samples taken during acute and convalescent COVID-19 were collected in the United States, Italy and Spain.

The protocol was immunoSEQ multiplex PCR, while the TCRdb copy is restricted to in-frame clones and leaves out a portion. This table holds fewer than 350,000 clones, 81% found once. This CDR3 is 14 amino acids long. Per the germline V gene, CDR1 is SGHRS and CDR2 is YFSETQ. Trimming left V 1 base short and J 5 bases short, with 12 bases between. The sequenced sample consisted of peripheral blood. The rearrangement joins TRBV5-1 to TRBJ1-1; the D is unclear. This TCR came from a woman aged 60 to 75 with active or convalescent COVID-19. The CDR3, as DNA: TGCGCCAGCAGCTTGCTTGTGACGGGAACTGAAGCTTTCTTT. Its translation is CASSLLVTGTEAFF. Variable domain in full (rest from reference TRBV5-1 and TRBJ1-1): KAGVTQTPRYLIKTRGQQVTLSCSPISGHRSVSWYQQTPGQGLQFLFEYFSETQRNKGNFPGRFSGRQFSNSRSEMNVSTLELGDSALYLCASSLLVTGTEAFFGQGTRLTVV.